This T cell receptor (beta chain) was documented in a study of blood T cell repertoires in COVID-19. Overall study: Samples representing acute and convalescent COVID-19 were sourced from the United States, Italy and Spain. Sample material is recorded as cDNA or gDNA derived from T cells, B-cell-depleted T cells, or PBMCs.

The authors' processing: Amplified reference gene primers provided the basis for estimating nucleated cell counts. This table comes from immunoSEQ multiplex PCR, and its TCRdb copy is limited to in-frame clones, with some not included. V and J calls and clone size follow that table, whereas D and trimming were derived from the DNA. The sample holds approximately 25,000 clones; approximately 80% are singletons and the top ten take roughly 2.7%. Enrollment of patients from Seattle took place during active infection, with longitudinal follow-up. This clone turned up a few times. The CDR3 totals 12 residues. Trimming cost V 5 bases and J 7 bases, with 8 bases left between them. The germline CDR1 and CDR2 sequences are SGHNT and YENEEA.

The sequencing input was peripheral blood. The sequence was collected from a woman in her 70s with COVID-19, enrolled during active disease. This chain links TRBV11-3 with TRBJ1-4; the D gene is possibly TRBD1 (5 bases). CDR3 nucleotides: TGTGCCAGCAGCCCTAGGGGTGAAAAACTGTTTTTT. It specifies CASSPRGEKLFF.